The 27 T cell receptor beta chains below all came from one sample that was sequenced in a study of CD8 T cells in Susac syndrome. The RNA, about 0.5 to 1 ug, was put through reverse transcription using random hexamers. One entry per CDR3 protein, called by TCRdb with MiXCR from the immunoSEQ multiplex PCR reads. Counted here are roughly 100,000 distinct CDR3 sequences, approximately 96% occurring once; the ten biggest clones make up 0.55% to 0.75%. The sample consisted of CD8+ T cells from PBMCs. These receptors all come from a human donor with Susac syndrome.

The V call is TRBV27, the J call TRBJ2-4, with D tentatively TRBD2 (6 bases). CDR1 and CDR2 (germline): MNHEY, SMNVEV (reference sequence). This CDR3 is built from 16 residues. Trimming took 4 bases from V and 2 from J, leaving 15 bases between them. The CDR3 loop is CASSSRGGATKNIQYF. CDR3 coding DNA: TGTGCCAGCAGTTCCCGAGGAGGGGCAACCAAAAACATTCAGTACTTC.

The rearrangement links TRBV5-1 to TRBJ2-3; 10 nucleotides align to TRBD2. This CDR3 contains 14 residues. V lost 5 bases, J lost 4 bases, and 4 bases stayed unmatched. Germline V gives CDR1 SGHRS, CDR2 YFSETQ. Written as DNA, the CDR3 is TGCGCCAGCAGTAGCGGGGGGAGCGCAGATACGCAGTATTTT. It translates to CASSSGGSADTQYF.

The rearrangement joins TRBV7-9 to TRBJ1-1; perhaps TRBD1 as D (5 bases). There are 15 residues in the CDR3. CDR1 and CDR2 from the germline V gene are SEHNR and FQNEAQ (reference sequence). Trimming stripped 1 base from V and 1 base from J, with 10 bases between. CDR3 loop: CASSLGGAGNTEAFF. Here the CDR3 DNA reads TGTGCCAGCAGCTTAGGCGGGGCGGGGAACACTGAAGCTTTCTTT.

V and J are TRBV10-3 and TRBJ2-7; no clear D gene. V lost 2 bases and J 5 bases, leaving 13 bases between the germline ends. Germline V CDR1 and CDR2: ENHRY, SYGVKD. The length of the CDR3 is 14 residues. The CDR3 is CAISESLLGHEQYF. CDR3 nucleotide sequence: TGTGCCATCAGTGAGAGTCTCCTTGGCCACGAGCAGTACTTC.

This chain joins TRBV5-1 and TRBJ2-5, with 10 bases that match TRBD1. After removal of 1 base from V and 6 bases from J, the junction contained 3 bases not matched to a gene. The germline V gene has CDR1 SGHRS and CDR2 YFSETQ. This CDR3 spans 14 amino acids. CDR3 bases: TGCGCCAGCAGCTTGAGGGACAGGGGAAAGACCCAGTACTTC. Protein: CASSLRDRGKTQYF.

This chain joins TRBV12-3 or TRBV12-4 and TRBJ1-2; possibly TRBD1 for D (5 bases). The germline V and J ends were trimmed by 5 bases and 4 bases, with 11 bases remaining between them. The CDR3 loop spans 13 amino acids. Here the CDR3 reads CASSPGPLYGYTF. The CDR3 nucleotides are TGTGCCAGCAGTCCGGGACCGCTCTATGGCTACACCTTC.

CDR3 protein: CASSYGGENSPLHF. The DNA of the CDR3 is TGTGCCAGCAGTTACGGAGGGGAGAATTCACCCCTCCACTTT. The chain combines TRBV6-5 with TRBJ1-6, with D possibly TRBD1 on 5 matching bases. V dropped 2 bases and J dropped 7 bases, with 9 bases sitting between them. Germline CDR1 reads MNHEY; CDR2 reads SVGAGI. The CDR3 length is 14 residues.

The chain employs TRBV5-4 and TRBJ2-2, with D unclear. V lost 0 bases, J lost 5 bases, and 5 bases lay in between. Per germline, CDR1 SGHNT and CDR2 YYREEE (reference sequence). There are 13 residues in the CDR3. As DNA, the CDR3 is TGTGCCAGCAGCTTGGTTAGTACCGGGGAGCTGTTTTTT. Amino acid sequence: CASSLVSTGELFF.

The V and J genes are TRBV6-6 and TRBJ2-1, with TRBD2 as a possible D gene (5 bases). Looked up from germline, CDR1 is MNHNY and CDR2 is SVGAGI (reference sequence). Between the trimmed V and J ends, which lost 6 bases and 2 bases, there was a span of 17 bases. The CDR3 length is 16 residues. The CDR3 here is CASSDRMGSPYNEQFF. The CDR3 DNA reads as TGTGCCAGCAGCGATCGGATGGGGAGTCCCTACAATGAGCAGTTCTTC.

This clonotype came up once. V and J are TRBV18 and TRBJ2-5; D perhaps matches TRBD1 (5 bases). CDR3 size: 15 residues. Trimming took 3 bases from V and 2 from J, leaving 13 bases between them. The V gene's germline CDR1 is KGHSH and CDR2 LQKENI. The CDR3, as DNA: TGTGCCAGCTCACCCCCCACGACAGTTCAAGAGACCCAGTACTTC. Translation gives CASSPPTTVQETQYF.

V is TRBV24-1 and J is TRBJ2-3; D perhaps matches TRBD2 (5 bases). The CDR3 sequence is 17 residues long. Trimming shortened V by 3 bases and J by 8 bases, and 23 bases separated the two germline ends. The V gene's germline CDR1 is KGHDR and CDR2 SFDVKD. CDR3 residues: CATSDLPGALGRGTQYF. The DNA for the CDR3 is TGTGCCACCAGTGATCTCCCCGGCGCCTTGGGCCGGGGTACGCAGTATTTT.

This chain joins TRBV30 and TRBJ2-1; D is possibly TRBD1 or TRBD2 (5 bases each). Germline V gives CDR1 GTSNPN, CDR2 SVGIG (reference sequence). CDR3 length equals 13 residues. V gave up 4 bases and J gave up 10 bases, with 17 bases separating them. The CDR3 protein is CAWTLGRTVEQFF. As DNA, the CDR3 is TGTGCCTGGACCTTGGGACGGACTGTGGAGCAGTTCTTC.

The CDR3 DNA is TGTGCCAGCAGCCCATTTATGGGGGGCCAAGAGACCCAGTACTTC. It encodes CASSPFMGGQETQYF. This rearrangement joins TRBV14 to TRBJ2-5; D is possibly TRBD2 (6 bases). There are 15 residues in the CDR3. Germline values: CDR1 SGHDN, CDR2 FVKESK. V was shortened by 4 bases and J by 1 base, with 13 bases between the two germline ends.

V is TRBV7-8 and J is TRBJ2-1, with 11 bases lining up with TRBD2. CDR3 length equals 16 residues. CDR1 is SGHVS and CDR2 is FQNEAQ in the germline V gene. V trimming: 4 bases; J trimming: 7 bases; junction bases outside the gene matches: 9. CDR3 nucleotides: TGTGCCAGCAGCTACCCACTAGCGGGGGTTGGTAATGAGCAGTTCTTC. This codes for CASSYPLAGVGNEQFF.

This rearrangement joins TRBV3-1 to TRBJ2-7; D is perhaps TRBD1 (6 bases). There are 15 residues in the CDR3. Germline CDR1 and CDR2: LGHDT and YNNKEL (reference sequence). Trimming removed 4 bases at V and 1 base at J, with 14 bases between. The CDR3 protein is CASSPKGHQSYEQYF. The CDR3 nucleotides are TGTGCCAGCAGCCCAAAGGGACACCAATCCTACGAGCAGTACTTC.

V gene TRBV4-3 combines with J gene TRBJ1-6; no clear D. Germline V CDR1 and CDR2: LGHNA, YSLEER. Trimming left V 0 bases short and J 7 bases short, with 19 bases between. The CDR3 has 18 amino acids. Written as DNA, the CDR3 is TGCGCCAGCAGCCAAGAGCAAGGGCCGGGAGTAGGAAATTCACCCCTCCACTTT. This sequence encodes CASSQEQGPGVGNSPLHF.

This clonotype was seen a single time. This chain connects TRBV18 to TRBJ2-3; maybe TRBD1 (7 bases). Between the trimmed V and J ends, which lost 5 bases and 3 bases, there was a span of 12 bases. Germline lookup yields CDR1 KGHSH and CDR2 LQKENI. This CDR3 has 14 amino acids. The CDR3 sequence: CASSYRGGTDTQYF. For the CDR3, the DNA is TGTGCCAGCTCATACAGGGGAGGAACAGATACGCAGTATTTT.

The chain employs TRBV20-1 and TRBJ2-1; 7 bases match TRBD1. Germline V lookup: CDR1 DFQATT, CDR2 SNEGSKA (reference sequence). Unmatched junction bases numbered 12, after V lost 5 bases and J lost 2 bases. The CDR3 runs 16 residues. The CDR3 coding sequence is TGCAGTGCTGACGATCAGGGGGTTAGAGCCTACAATGAGCAGTTCTTC. Protein sequence: CSADDQGVRAYNEQFF.

The chain is built from TRBV20-1 and TRBJ2-2; 10 bases agree with TRBD2. This CDR3 is 15 amino acids long. Germline values: CDR1 DFQATT, CDR2 SNEGSKA (reference sequence). V gave up 6 bases and J gave up 4 bases; unmatched junction bases: 8. The CDR3 DNA follows: TGCAGTGCCGCCCGTCCTAGCGGGGGCACCGGGGAGCTGTTTTTT. It specifies CSAARPSGGTGELFF.

V is TRBV4-2 and J is TRBJ1-5, with TRBD1 as a possible D gene (5 bases). The CDR3 sequence is 13 residues long. In germline, CDR1 is LGHNA, CDR2 YNFKEQ. V was clipped by 1 base and J by 9 bases, with 10 bases between them. The CDR3 bases are TGTGCCAGCAGCCAAGCGGGAGGGGTGCCCCAGCATTTT. It is translated as CASSQAGGVPQHF.

This chain connects TRBV6-2 or TRBV6-3 to TRBJ1-1, with TRBD1 matching 7 bases. From germline, CDR1 is MNHEY and CDR2 SVGEGT. This CDR3 comprises 14 residues. The V gene end was trimmed by 7 bases and the J gene end by 1 base; junction bases not matched to a gene: 6. The chain's CDR3 is CASTLQGGNTEAFF. CDR3 bases: TGTGCCAGCACTCTCCAGGGGGGGAACACTGAAGCTTTCTTT.

The gene calls are TRBV7-2 and TRBJ2-5; 8 positions agree with TRBD1. Per the germline V gene, CDR1 is SGHTA and CDR2 is FQGNSA. Unmatched junction bases numbered 6, after V lost 0 bases and J lost 3 bases. CDR3 length: 16 amino acids. In DNA form, the CDR3 reads TGTGCCAGCAGCTTAGCCGCACAGGGGGTGAAAGAGACCCAGTACTTC. Protein sequence: CASSLAAQGVKETQYF.

This chain joins TRBV5-4 and TRBJ1-6; D is unclear. The germline V gene encodes CDR1 SGHNT and CDR2 YYREEE (reference sequence). Trimming took 3 bases from V and 7 from J, leaving 14 bases between them. The CDR3 contains 15 residues. In DNA form, the CDR3 reads TGTGCCAGCAGCTCGGACCTCGGGTGGAATTCACCCCTCCACTTT. Translating it yields CASSSDLGWNSPLHF. Variable domain in full (rest from reference TRBV5-4 and TRBJ1-6): ETGVTQSPTHLIKTRGQQVTLRCSSQSGHNTVSWYQQALGQGPQFIFQYYREEENGRGNFPPRFSGLQFPNYSSELNVNALELDDSALYLCASSSDLGWNSPLHFGNGTRLTVT.

In DNA, the CDR3 is TGTGCCACCAGCATGGGCGGTGGCTACACCTTC. Translated: CATSMGGGYTF. The V call is TRBV15, the J call TRBJ1-2; D remains ambiguous. The CDR3 runs to 11 residues. V shed 4 bases and J shed 7 bases, with 7 bases lying between them. In germline, CDR1 is LNHNV, CDR2 YYDKDF (reference sequence).

The CDR3 is CASSQTTGANVLTF. In DNA form, the CDR3 reads TGTGCCAGCAGCCAAACAACTGGGGCCAACGTCCTGACTTTC. The rearrangement joins TRBV14 to TRBJ2-6; D is unresolved. With 2 bases removed from V and 2 bases from J, the gap between germline ends came to 4 bases. This CDR3 spans 14 amino acids. Germline CDR1 reads SGHDN; CDR2 reads FVKESK.

The chain recombines TRBV9 with TRBJ1-1; D is perhaps TRBD1 (5 bases). The CDR3 is made up of 13 amino acids. Per germline, CDR1 SGDLS and CDR2 YYNGEE. Trimming took 2 bases from V and 5 from J, leaving 10 bases between them. The DNA of the CDR3 is TGTGCCAGCAGCGTCGGGGGGAGAACTGAAGCTTTCTTT. Protein: CASSVGGRTEAFF.

This sequence joins TRBV13 and TRBJ2-3; D is ambiguous. This CDR3 spans 14 amino acids. Trimming pared 1 base from V and 6 bases from J, leaving 11 bases between. The germline V gene encodes CDR1 PRHDT and CDR2 FYEKMQ (reference sequence). CDR3 bases: TGTGCCAGCAGCTTAGAAAACTCTCCGGATACGCAGTATTTT. Residues: CASSLENSPDTQYF.